Sequencing of this T cell receptor (beta chain) was carried out in a study of T-cell memory formation after mild COVID-19. General study findings and limits: Contracting clones from day 15 to 85 showed balanced CD4/CD8; later expanders favored CD4+.

The V and J ends lost 5 bases and 2 bases respectively, with 8 bases between them. The V gene's germline CDR1 is ENHRY and CDR2 SYGVKD. The CDR3 runs to 13 residues. Points on this clonotype: Its matching antigen is unknown.

TCRdb redid the calling of the 5' RACE reads with MiXCR, one entry per CDR3 protein. Here the sample spans 430,000 or so distinct CDR3 sequences, around 25% being singletons. This clonotype was obtained from an adult woman who had mild COVID-19 (a few samples of this study predate the infection). Cell type and time point are not known. V and J are TRBV10-3 and TRBJ2-3; D remains ambiguous. The source material was PBMCs or a T cell subset sorted from them (not recorded which). CDR3 loop: CAISITVTDTQYF. Written as DNA, the CDR3 is TGTGCCATCAGTATCACCGTCACAGATACGCAGTATTTT.